Shown below are 18 T cell receptor beta chains from a single sample sequenced in a study of CD8 T cells in Susac syndrome. RNA was extracted with the RNeasy kit, and a quantity of roughly 0.5 to 1 ug was reverse transcribed using random hexamers. TCRdb analysed the immunoSEQ multiplex PCR reads with MiXCR anew, one entry per CDR3 protein. The sample consists of 350,000 to 550,000 distinct CDR3 sequences, 75% to 90% of them appearing once. The sequenced sample consisted of CD8+ T cells from PBMCs. These TCRs come from a human donor with multiple sclerosis.

V is TRBV28 and J is TRBJ2-7; perhaps D is TRBD1 or TRBD2 (6 bases each). Trimming cost V 5 bases and J 2 bases, with 19 bases left between them. Germline CDR1 reads MDHEN; CDR2 reads SYDVKM. CDR3 length: 16 amino acids. CDR3 protein: CASSPSLTGGTYEQYF. The CDR3 bases are TGTGCCAGCAGTCCAAGTCTGACCGGGGGCACCTACGAGCAGTACTTC.

The V gene is TRBV24-1, the J gene TRBJ1-1; a weak D match, TRBD1 (6 bases). V was clipped by 9 bases and J by 4 bases, with 17 bases between them. Germline V lookup: CDR1 KGHDR, CDR2 SFDVKD. The CDR3 runs to 14 residues. CDR3 residues: CATRPPGDSTEAFF. For the CDR3, the DNA is TGTGCCACCCGTCCCCCAGGGGATTCCACTGAAGCTTTCTTT.

This chain joins TRBV19 and TRBJ1-2; D possibly corresponds to TRBD1 (6 bases). CDR1 and CDR2 from the germline V gene are LNHDA and SQIVND (reference sequence). The CDR3 totals 13 residues. Trimming stripped 0 bases from V and 8 bases from J, with 10 bases between. The CDR3 loop reads CASSIDRGGGYTF. The CDR3 nucleotides are TGTGCCAGTAGTATAGACAGGGGAGGCGGCTACACCTTC.

The V and J genes are TRBV7-2 and TRBJ2-1, with a possible D match to TRBD2 (5 bases). CDR1 is SGHTA and CDR2 is FQGNSA in the germline V gene. V lost 7 bases to trimming and J lost 9 bases, with 16 bases between them. The CDR3 runs 13 residues. The CDR3 coding sequence is TGTGCCAGCACGTCGGGGTGGAAGGGTGAGCAGTTCTTC. Its protein product is CASTSGWKGEQFF.

V gene TRBV5-1 combines with J gene TRBJ2-7; no definite D call. There are 12 residues in the CDR3. The germline V gene encodes CDR1 SGHRS and CDR2 YFSETQ. V lost 4 bases and J 6 bases, leaving 11 bases between the germline ends. The CDR3 bases are TGCGCCAGCAGCAGAACCCCCGGCGAGCAGTACTTC. Encoded protein: CASSRTPGEQYF. Drawing the rest from reference TRBV5-1 and TRBJ2-7, the complete variable domain is KAGVTQTPRYLIKTRGQQVTLSCSPISGHRSVSWYQQTPGQGLQFLFEYFSETQRNKGNFPGRFSGRQFSNSRSEMNVSTLELGDSALYLCASSRTPGEQYFGPGTRLTVT.

CDR3 DNA: TGTGCCAGCAGTCGACGGATTGGGGAAGAGACCCAGTACTTC. Translated: CASSRRIGEETQYF. This rearrangement joins TRBV28 to TRBJ2-5; D remains unclear. This CDR3 comprises 14 residues. Germline CDR1 and CDR2: MDHEN and SYDVKM. V lost 5 bases and J lost 3, with 13 bases in between.

A note on this clonotype: The germline gene is not matched at one end of the junction; a read error may be the cause. The V gene is TRBV6-1, the J gene TRBJ2-2, with a possible D match to TRBD1 (6 bases). Germline V gives CDR1 MNHNS, CDR2 SASEGT. The CDR3 has 17 amino acids. In DNA, the CDR3 is TGTGCCAGCAGTGAAGATAAGGACAGCTACAACACAGGGGAGCTGTTTTTT. Its protein product is CASSEDKDSYNTGELFF.

This clonotype has just one count. The chain is built from TRBV11-2 and TRBJ2-1; D perhaps matches TRBD2 (6 bases). CDR3 length: 18 residues. CDR1 is SGHAT and CDR2 is FQNNGV in the germline V gene. The V end was cut by 0 bases, the J end by 4 bases, with 19 bases between. This chain's CDR3 is CASSLDGGLAIEYNEQFF. The DNA of the CDR3 is TGTGCCAGCAGCTTAGATGGAGGTCTAGCGATAGAATACAATGAGCAGTTCTTC.

V and J are TRBV29-1 and TRBJ2-3; TRBD2 is a possible D gene (5 bases). The CDR3 is 16 amino acids. Trimming pared 4 bases from V and 2 bases from J, leaving 19 bases between. Germline assignment: CDR1 SQVTM and CDR2 ANQGSEA. The CDR3 DNA reads TGCAGCGTTGGGGAAGAGGGATGGGGTCACACAGATACGCAGTATTTT. Protein: CSVGEEGWGHTDTQYF.

V and J are TRBV27 and TRBJ2-3; TRBD2 matches 7 bases. CDR1 MNHEY and CDR2 SMNVEV come from the germline V gene (reference sequence). The CDR3 totals 15 residues. V shed 5 bases, J shed 0 bases, and the junction held 5 bases outside the gene matches. This CDR3 reads CASSVPSGSTDTQYF. The DNA of the CDR3 is TGTGCCAGCAGTGTCCCTAGCGGTAGCACAGATACGCAGTATTTT.

This chain connects TRBV15 to TRBJ2-3, with D possibly matching TRBD2 (6 bases). Germline CDR1 is LNHNV and CDR2 is YYDKDF (reference sequence). The CDR3 contains 15 residues. Trimming shortened V by 0 bases and J by 6 bases, and 13 bases separated the two germline ends. The DNA for the CDR3 is TGTGCCACCAGCAGAGATGGGGAGGTCTCGGATACGCAGTATTTT. Its translation: CATSRDGEVSDTQYF.

The rearrangement joins TRBV10-3 to TRBJ2-3, with 7 nucleotides matching TRBD1. Germline CDR1 reads ENHRY; CDR2 reads SYGVKD. The CDR3 is 14 residues long. Trimming removed 8 bases from V and 0 bases from J; junction bases left unmatched: 5. CDR3 residues: CAIAPGQSTDTQYF. CDR3 bases: TGTGCCATCGCCCCGGGACAGAGCACAGATACGCAGTATTTT.

The chain uses TRBV2 and TRBJ1-1; no clear D gene. Germline V gene data show CDR1 as SNHLY and CDR2 as FYNNEI. V was trimmed by 0 bases and J by 1 base, leaving 6 bases between them. CDR3 size: 14 residues. The CDR3 loop reads CASSEARENTEAFF. CDR3 bases: TGTGCCAGCAGTGAAGCGCGGGAGAACACTGAAGCTTTCTTT.

The CDR3 is CASSGLDREGSPLHF. The CDR3, as DNA: TGTGCCAGCAGCGGACTAGACAGGGAAGGTTCACCCCTCCACTTT. V usage is TRBV9 and J usage is TRBJ1-6; 7 positions agree with TRBD1. The CDR3 has 15 amino acids. CDR1 is SGDLS, CDR2 YYNGEE, per germline. V trimming: 3 bases; J trimming: 9 bases; junction bases outside the gene matches: 9.

As for this clonotype: Mismatch with germline at one junction end may stem from a read error. This chain links TRBV7-8 with TRBJ2-7; D may match TRBD1 or TRBD2 (6 bases each). CDR1 and CDR2 (germline): SGHVS, FQNEAQ. The CDR3 covers 13 residues. The CDR3 is CASRSEGGYQQYF. The CDR3 DNA is TGTGCCAGCCGATCGGAGGGGGGCTACCAGCAGTACTTC. The variable domain in full, with the rest retrieved from reference TRBV7-8 and TRBJ2-7, is GAGVSQSPRYKVAKRGQDVALRCDPISGHVSLFWYQQALGQGPEFLTYFQNEAQLDKSGLPSDRFFAERPEGSVSTLKIQRTQQEDSAVYLCASRSEGGYQQYFGPGTRLTVT.

The V gene is TRBV29-1, the J gene TRBJ2-1; 8 positions agree with TRBD1. CDR1 SQVTM and CDR2 ANQGSEA come from the germline V gene. This CDR3 spans 16 amino acids. Trimming at V came to 6 bases and at J to 1 base, leaving 11 bases not matched to a gene. Written as DNA, the CDR3 is TGCAGCGTGGTACTACAGGGGGGAGATTCCTACAATGAGCAGTTCTTC. Encoded protein: CSVVLQGGDSYNEQFF.

Only one count was recorded for this clonotype. The CDR3 sequence is CASSLGPKETQYF. CDR3 nucleotide sequence: TGCGCCAGCAGCTTGGGGCCAAAAGAGACCCAGTACTTC. The chain uses TRBV5-1 and TRBJ2-5, with no clear D. V lost 0 bases, J lost 3 bases, and 6 bases lay in between. Germline V gene lookup returns CDR1 SGHRS and CDR2 YFSETQ. The CDR3 has 13 amino acids. Variable domain in full (rest from reference TRBV5-1 and TRBJ2-5): KAGVTQTPRYLIKTRGQQVTLSCSPISGHRSVSWYQQTPGQGLQFLFEYFSETQRNKGNFPGRFSGRQFSNSRSEMNVSTLELGDSALYLCASSLGPKETQYFGPGTRLLVL.

V usage is TRBV6-1 and J usage is TRBJ1-1, with 9 bases fitting TRBD1. Germline V lookup: CDR1 MNHNS, CDR2 SASEGT. The CDR3 consists of 14 residues. The V gene end was trimmed by 7 bases and the J gene end by 4 bases; junction bases not matched to a gene: 7. CDR3 bases: TGTGCCAGCAATCTAGGACAGGGGAGCACTGAAGCTTTCTTT. It codes for CASNLGQGSTEAFF.